Reported below is one T cell receptor (beta chain). This clone has just one count. The antigen this receptor binds is unknown. No much larger clonotype is one base removed from it; base qualities were not supplied. The protocol used for the library was the immunoSEQ multiplex PCR assay. TCRdb stores this immuneACCESS table with in-frame sequences only. Part of the clones is absent; in the studies checked, under half of the shortfall reflects unresolved V genes, and no reason is known for the rest. In this sample the table shows 24,000 or so clones, roughly 86% of which occur a single time. Jointly, the top ten make up about an eighth of the sample. This sample is drawn from a study of T cell changes during pregnancy in multiple sclerosis (dated by TCRdb to about 2019). A note on the overall study: In women with multiple sclerosis, the researchers looked at how the T cell repertoire shifted as pregnancy progressed.

A distance of 10 bases separates the germline ends of V and J, which lose 0 bases and 5 bases respectively. CDR1 and CDR2, per the germline V gene, are LGHNA and YNFKEQ. The CDR3 measures 15 amino acids from cysteine to phenylalanine. Left in the record is the CDR3 DNA by itself, 45 bases read in frame from the first base. This clonotype was obtained from a female donor in good health, enrolled as a control in a pregnancy study. This chain joins TRBV4-2 to TRBJ1-4; matching of 5 bases hints at TRBD1 as the D gene. The sequencing here drew on CD8+ T cells from peripheral blood mononuclear cells, taken in the first trimester of pregnancy. The CDR3 region has the sequence CASSQDGQGNEKLFF. The bases are TGTGCCAGCAGCCAAGATGGCCAGGGAAATGAAAAACTGTTTTTT.